This TCR beta chain derives from a study of response to subunit inactivated influenza vaccine. TCRdb processed the RT-PCR reads anew with MiXCR; each CDR3 protein has one entry. The table has 150,000 to 200,000 distinct CDR3 sequences, nearly 9.5% seen once; the top ten hold about a tenth. A word on this clonotype: Its antigen is as yet unknown.

The CDR3 runs to 15 residues. V lost 2 bases and J 6 bases, leaving 14 bases between the germline ends. CDR1 is MDHEN, CDR2 SYDVKM, per germline. Study results and limitations: Authors suggested few new T cells are recruited by each seasonal influenza vaccination.

The source was non-naive T cells sorted from PBMCs, collected on the day of vaccination. The clonotype originates from a middle-aged man who received an inactivated influenza vaccine. The chain carries TRBV28 and TRBJ2-1; D uncertain. CDR3 in DNA: TGTGCCAGCAGTTTAAGCGCCCGATCAGCCAATGAGCAGTTCTTC. Its translation is CASSLSARSANEQFF. Combining the CDR3 with reference TRBV28 and TRBJ2-1 gives the whole variable domain DVKVTQSSRYLVKRTGEKVFLECVQDMDHENMFWYRQDPGLGLRLIYFSYDVKMKEKGDIPEGYSVSREKKERFSLILESASTNQTSMYLCASSLSARSANEQFFGPGTRLTVL.